A selection of T cell receptor beta chains follows, all from one sample in a study of T cell repertoires in cytomegalovirus infection. TCRdb re-derived calls from the reads in MiXCR, one entry per CDR3 protein. This sample carries approximately 140,000 distinct CDR3 sequences, under 30% of them seen once, and the ten largest clones take 30% to 35%. These TCRs' antigens remain unknown. The sequenced material came from PBMCs, sequenced either directly or after in vitro stimulation (not recorded which). These TCRs come from a human donor in good health (CMV status not recorded). Some clones in this sample may be carry-over from other donors' samples. Each CDR3 is given with its conserved first and last residue. The order of the fields is CDR3 protein, CDR3 DNA, clone size, D gene, J gene, V gene. A D gene is named only where the DNA matches it firmly. The listing skips clone size in some rows; elsewhere it reads once, few, many or a size class.

cdr3_aa: CASSLEVEASWKPDTQYF
cdr3_nt: TGTGCCAGCAGCTTAGAGGTTGAGGCTAGCTGGAAACCAGATACGCAGTATTTT
clone_size: many
d_call: -
j_call: TRBJ2-3
v_call: TRBV7-2

cdr3_aa: CASSSQPTQPQHF
cdr3_nt: TGTGCCAGCAGCTCGCAGCCGACTCAGCCCCAGCATTTT
clone_size: many
d_call: -
j_call: TRBJ1-5
v_call: TRBV7-8

cdr3_aa: CASSYRAYNEQFF
cdr3_nt: TGTGCCAGCAGTTACAGGGCCTACAATGAGCAGTTCTTC
clone_size: -
d_call: -
j_call: TRBJ2-1
v_call: TRBV6-5

cdr3_aa: CASSDRTTDTQYF
cdr3_nt: TGTGCCAGCAGTGACCGCACCACAGATACGCAGTATTTT
clone_size: few
d_call: -
j_call: TRBJ2-3
v_call: TRBV6-4

cdr3_aa: CSARGDSGWYSYEQYF
cdr3_nt: TGCAGTGCTAGGGGCGATAGCGGGTGGTACTCCTACGAGCAGTACTTC
clone_size: few
d_call: TRBD2
j_call: TRBJ2-7
v_call: TRBV20-1

cdr3_aa: CSATRSTDTQYF
cdr3_nt: TGCAGTGCCACCCGGAGCACAGATACGCAGTATTTT
clone_size: -
d_call: -
j_call: TRBJ2-3
v_call: TRBV20-1

cdr3_aa: CASSEYEGFNQPQHF
cdr3_nt: TGCGCCAGCAGTGAGTACGAGGGATTCAATCAGCCCCAGCATTTT
clone_size: few
d_call: -
j_call: TRBJ1-5
v_call: TRBV10-2

cdr3_aa: CAGASGANVLTF
cdr3_nt: TGTGCCGGGGCGTCTGGGGCCAACGTCCTGACTTTC
clone_size: few
d_call: -
j_call: TRBJ2-6
v_call: TRBV30

cdr3_aa: CASRPGGGSFLRDEQFF
cdr3_nt: TGTGCCAGCAGGCCGGGGGGCGGGAGCTTTCTTCGTGATGAGCAGTTCTTC
clone_size: many
d_call: -
j_call: TRBJ2-1
v_call: TRBV7-2

cdr3_aa: CASNPTGWGEQFF
cdr3_nt: TGTGCCAGCAACCCGACAGGATGGGGTGAGCAGTTCTTC
clone_size: once
d_call: -
j_call: TRBJ2-1
v_call: TRBV27

cdr3_aa: CATTTGPDTDTQYF
cdr3_nt: TGTGCCACAACCACCGGGCCAGACACAGATACGCAGTATTTT
clone_size: few
d_call: -
j_call: TRBJ2-3
v_call: TRBV15

cdr3_aa: CASSLSRLGANSYEQYF
cdr3_nt: TGTGCCAGCAGCTTATCACGACTGGGCGCTAACTCCTACGAGCAGTACTTC
clone_size: many
d_call: -
j_call: TRBJ2-7
v_call: TRBV7-2

cdr3_aa: CASSVDPGRETQYF
cdr3_nt: TGTGCCAGCAGCGTAGATCCGGGGCGAGAGACCCAGTACTTC
clone_size: -
d_call: -
j_call: TRBJ2-5
v_call: TRBV9

cdr3_aa: CASSRTSGWNEQFF
cdr3_nt: TGTGCCAGCAGTCGGACTAGCGGTTGGAATGAGCAGTTCTTC
clone_size: -
d_call: TRBD2
j_call: TRBJ2-1
v_call: TRBV6-1

cdr3_aa: CASSAGLAAQYF
cdr3_nt: TGTGCCAGCAGTGCCGGACTAGCGGCGCAGTATTTT
clone_size: -
d_call: TRBD2
j_call: TRBJ2-3
v_call: TRBV12-3/TRBV12-4

cdr3_aa: CASSPTGQGLEAFF
cdr3_nt: TGTGCCAGCAGTCCAACGGGACAGGGACTAGAAGCTTTCTTT
clone_size: few
d_call: TRBD1
j_call: TRBJ1-1
v_call: TRBV7-2

cdr3_aa: CASSGGGTNFINYGYTF
cdr3_nt: TGTGCCAGCAGCGGTGGGGGGACGAACTTTATTAACTATGGCTACACCTTC
clone_size: few
d_call: -
j_call: TRBJ1-2
v_call: TRBV7-6

cdr3_aa: CATSRAGYGGELFF
cdr3_nt: TGTGCCACCAGCAGAGCCGGGTATGGCGGGGAGCTGTTTTTT
clone_size: few
d_call: -
j_call: TRBJ2-2
v_call: TRBV15

cdr3_aa: CASSLSSTDTQYF
cdr3_nt: TGTGCCAGCAGCTTGTCCTCAACAGATACGCAGTATTTT
clone_size: many
d_call: -
j_call: TRBJ2-3
v_call: TRBV27

cdr3_aa: CASKQGSQPQHF
cdr3_nt: TGTGCCAGCAAACAGGGGAGTCAGCCCCAGCATTTT
clone_size: few
d_call: TRBD1
j_call: TRBJ1-5
v_call: TRBV12-3/TRBV12-4

cdr3_aa: CAGSDTADTQYF
cdr3_nt: TGTGCCGGATCCGATACGGCAGATACGCAGTATTTT
clone_size: few
d_call: -
j_call: TRBJ2-3
v_call: TRBV6-2/TRBV6-3

cdr3_aa: CASSVTGFYEQYF
cdr3_nt: TGTGCCAGCAGCGTCACAGGGTTCTACGAGCAGTACTTC
clone_size: many
d_call: -
j_call: TRBJ2-7
v_call: TRBV7-2

cdr3_aa: CASSFPTGGNTEAFF
cdr3_nt: TGTGCCAGCAGCTTTCCGACAGGGGGGAACACTGAAGCTTTCTTT
clone_size: few
d_call: TRBD1
j_call: TRBJ1-1
v_call: TRBV7-9

cdr3_aa: CSVAGSAGNTIYF
cdr3_nt: TGCAGCGTTGCCGGGTCGGCTGGAAACACCATATATTTT
clone_size: -
d_call: -
j_call: TRBJ1-3
v_call: TRBV29-1

cdr3_aa: CASSYERPRRQETQYF
cdr3_nt: TGTGCCAGCAGTTACGAGCGCCCCAGGAGACAAGAGACCCAGTACTTC
clone_size: -
d_call: -
j_call: TRBJ2-5
v_call: TRBV6-8

cdr3_aa: CASRPGPTDTQYF
cdr3_nt: TGTGCCAGCAGACCGGGACCGACAGATACGCAGTATTTT
clone_size: few
d_call: -
j_call: TRBJ2-3
v_call: TRBV7-2